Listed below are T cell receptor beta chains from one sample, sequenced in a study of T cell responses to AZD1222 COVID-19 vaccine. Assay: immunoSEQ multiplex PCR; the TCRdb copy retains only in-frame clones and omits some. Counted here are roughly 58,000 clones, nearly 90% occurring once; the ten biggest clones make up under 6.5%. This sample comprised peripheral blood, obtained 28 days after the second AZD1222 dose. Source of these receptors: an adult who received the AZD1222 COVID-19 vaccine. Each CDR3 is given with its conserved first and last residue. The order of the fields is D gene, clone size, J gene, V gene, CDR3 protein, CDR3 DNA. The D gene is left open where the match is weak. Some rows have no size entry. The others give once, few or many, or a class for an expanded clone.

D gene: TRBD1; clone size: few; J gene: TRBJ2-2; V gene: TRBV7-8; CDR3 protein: CASSLQGSTGELFF; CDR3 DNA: TGTGCCAGCAGCCTACAGGGGTCCACCGGGGAGCTGTTTTTT
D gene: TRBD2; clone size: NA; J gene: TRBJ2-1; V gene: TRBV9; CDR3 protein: CASSPRLAEYNEQFF; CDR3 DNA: TGTGCCAGCTCACCCCGACTAGCGGAGTACAATGAGCAGTTCTTC
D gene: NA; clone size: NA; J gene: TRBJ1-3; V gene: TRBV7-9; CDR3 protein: CASSLGSVGNTIYF; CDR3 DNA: TGTGCCAGCAGCTTAGGTTCAGTCGGAAACACCATATATTTT
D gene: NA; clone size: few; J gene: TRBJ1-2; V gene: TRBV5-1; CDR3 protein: CASSLDLGPNQGYTF; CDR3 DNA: TGCGCCAGCAGCTTGGATCTTGGCCCCAACCAGGGCTACACCTTC
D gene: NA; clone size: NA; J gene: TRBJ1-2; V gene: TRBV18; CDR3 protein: CASSPDGSYGYTF; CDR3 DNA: TGTGCCAGCTCACCCGACGGGAGCTATGGCTACACCTTC
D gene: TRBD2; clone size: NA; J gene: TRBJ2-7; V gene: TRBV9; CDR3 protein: CASSERGKVDEQYF; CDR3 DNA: TGTGCCAGCAGCGAGCGGGGCAAGGTCGACGAGCAGTACTTC
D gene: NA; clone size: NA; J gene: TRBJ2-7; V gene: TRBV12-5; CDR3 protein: CASGLTPGDRF; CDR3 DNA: TGTGCTAGTGGTTTGACCCCAGGGGATCGGTTC
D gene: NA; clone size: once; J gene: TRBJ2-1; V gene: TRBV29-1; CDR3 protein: CSVEVGREQFF; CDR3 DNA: TGCAGCGTTGAAGTTGGGCGGGAGCAGTTCTTC
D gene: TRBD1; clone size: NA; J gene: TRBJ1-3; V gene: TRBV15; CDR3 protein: CATSRWDSGNTIYF; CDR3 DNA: TGTGCCACCAGCCGTTGGGACAGCGGAAACACCATATATTTT
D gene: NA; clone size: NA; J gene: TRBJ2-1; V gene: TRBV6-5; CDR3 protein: CASSSTSRDEYNEQFF; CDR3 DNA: TGTGCCAGCAGTTCCACTTCACGGGACGAGTACAATGAGCAGTTCTTC
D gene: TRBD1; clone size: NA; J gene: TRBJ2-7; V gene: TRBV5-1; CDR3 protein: CASSLEGTGGMYEQYF; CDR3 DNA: TGCGCCAGCAGCTTGGAGGGGACAGGGGGAATGTACGAGCAGTACTTC
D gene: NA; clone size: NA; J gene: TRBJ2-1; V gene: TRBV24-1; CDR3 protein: CATSDAGGTNEQFF; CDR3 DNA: TGTGCCACCAGTGATGCCGGCGGGACGAATGAGCAGTTCTTC
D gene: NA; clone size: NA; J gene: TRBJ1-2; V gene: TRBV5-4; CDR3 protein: CASSSNSGGYTF; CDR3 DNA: TGTGCCAGCAGCTCAAACAGCGGAGGCTACACCTTC
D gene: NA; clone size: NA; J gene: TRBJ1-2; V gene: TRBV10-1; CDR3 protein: CASGDFNYGYTF; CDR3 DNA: TGCGCCAGCGGGGATTTTAACTATGGCTACACCTTC
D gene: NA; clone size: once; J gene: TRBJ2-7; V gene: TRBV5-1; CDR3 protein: CASSLDALSYEQYF; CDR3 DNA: TGCGCCAGCAGCTTGGATGCCCTCTCCTACGAGCAGTACTTC
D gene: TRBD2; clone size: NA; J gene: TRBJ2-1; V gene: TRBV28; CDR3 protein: CASSPPGLLLSNEQFF; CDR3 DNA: TGTGCCAGCAGCCCCCCGGGACTACTACTATCCAATGAGCAGTTCTTC
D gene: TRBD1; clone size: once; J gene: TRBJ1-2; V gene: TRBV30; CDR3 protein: CAWTRQGPFYGYTF; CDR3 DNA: TGTGCCTGGACCCGACAGGGACCTTTCTATGGCTACACCTTC
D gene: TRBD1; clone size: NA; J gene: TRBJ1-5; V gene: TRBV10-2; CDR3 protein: CASSEGQASNQPQHF; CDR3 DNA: TGCGCCAGCAGTGAGGGACAGGCTAGCAATCAGCCCCAGCATTTT
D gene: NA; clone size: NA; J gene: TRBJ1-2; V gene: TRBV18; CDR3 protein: CASSPFEGRDYGYTF; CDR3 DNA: TGTGCCAGCTCCCCTTTTGAGGGCAGGGACTATGGCTACACCTTC
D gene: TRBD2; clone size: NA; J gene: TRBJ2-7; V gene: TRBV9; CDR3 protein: CASSPHSGSGYEQYF; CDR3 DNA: TGTGCCAGCAGCCCTCATAGCGGGAGCGGCTACGAGCAGTACTTC
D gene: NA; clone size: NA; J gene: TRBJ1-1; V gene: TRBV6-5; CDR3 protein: CASSRSGTANTEAFF; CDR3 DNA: TGTGCCAGCAGTCGTTCTGGGACGGCGAACACTGAAGCTTTCTTT
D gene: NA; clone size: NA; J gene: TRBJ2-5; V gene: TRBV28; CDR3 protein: CASRGPRLLQETQYF; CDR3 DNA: TGTGCCAGCAGGGGCCCGAGACTCCTCCAAGAGACCCAGTACTTC
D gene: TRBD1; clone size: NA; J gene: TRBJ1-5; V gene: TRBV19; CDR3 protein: CASSPRYRDRDYSNQPQHF; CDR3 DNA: TGTGCCAGTAGTCCCCGATACCGGGACAGGGATTATAGCAATCAGCCCCAGCATTTT
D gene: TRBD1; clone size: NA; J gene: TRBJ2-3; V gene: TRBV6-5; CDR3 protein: CASTLGQGTDTQYF; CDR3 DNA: TGTGCCAGCACCCTCGGACAGGGCACAGATACGCAGTATTTT
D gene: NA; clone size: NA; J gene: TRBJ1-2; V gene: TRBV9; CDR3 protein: CASSGLQGYGYTF; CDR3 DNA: TGTGCCAGCAGCGGTCTACAGGGCTATGGCTACACCTTC
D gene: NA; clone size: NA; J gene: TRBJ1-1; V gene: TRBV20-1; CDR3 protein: CSGVQGTEAFF; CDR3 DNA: TGCAGTGGTGTACAGGGTACTGAAGCTTTCTTT
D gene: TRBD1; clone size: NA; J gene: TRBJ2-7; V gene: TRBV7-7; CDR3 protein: CASSLRTGEAYEQYF; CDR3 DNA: TGTGCTAGCAGCTTACGGACAGGGGAAGCCTACGAGCAGTACTTC
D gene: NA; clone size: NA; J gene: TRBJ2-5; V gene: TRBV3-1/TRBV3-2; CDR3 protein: CASSPLVRTETQYF; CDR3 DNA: TGTGCCAGCAGCCCTCTTGTTCGAACCGAGACCCAGTACTTC
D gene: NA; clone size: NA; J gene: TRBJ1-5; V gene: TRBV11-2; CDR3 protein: CASSLDAGANQPQHF; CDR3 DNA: TGTGCCAGCAGCTTAGATGCGGGAGCGAATCAGCCCCAGCATTTT
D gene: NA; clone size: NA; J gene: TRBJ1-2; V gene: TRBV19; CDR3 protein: CASSLHRPTRDYGYTF; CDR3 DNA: TGTGCCAGTAGTCTTCACAGGCCTACCCGGGACTATGGCTACACCTTC
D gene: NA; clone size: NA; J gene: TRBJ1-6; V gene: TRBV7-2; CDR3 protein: CASSLAADSSYNSPLHF; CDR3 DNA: TGTGCCAGCAGCTTAGCGGCCGACAGCTCCTATAATTCACCCCTCCACTTT
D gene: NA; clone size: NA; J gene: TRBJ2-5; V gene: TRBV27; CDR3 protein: CASSLSGYDTQYF; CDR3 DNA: TGTGCCAGCAGTTTATCGGGGTACGACACCCAGTACTTC
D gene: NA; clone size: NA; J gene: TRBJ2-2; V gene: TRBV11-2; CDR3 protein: CASSHHRQGGTGELFF; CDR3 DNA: TGTGCCAGCAGCCACCATCGACAGGGAGGTACCGGGGAGCTGTTTTTT
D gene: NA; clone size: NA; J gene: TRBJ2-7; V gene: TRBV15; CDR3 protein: CATSREGQFISYEQYF; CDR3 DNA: TGTGCCACCAGCAGGGAGGGACAGTTCATCTCCTACGAGCAGTACTTC
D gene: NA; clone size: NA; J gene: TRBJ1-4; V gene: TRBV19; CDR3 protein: CASSTGQGGEKLFF; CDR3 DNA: TGTGCCAGTAGTACCGGGCAGGGAGGTGAAAAACTGTTTTTT
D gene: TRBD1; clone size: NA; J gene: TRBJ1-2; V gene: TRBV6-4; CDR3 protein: CASSAGQGRGYTF; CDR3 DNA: TGTGCCAGCAGTGCGGGACAGGGGAGAGGCTACACCTTC
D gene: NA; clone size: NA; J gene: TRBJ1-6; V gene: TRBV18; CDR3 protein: CASSQWQGNSPLHF; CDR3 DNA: TGTGCCAGCTCACAGTGGCAGGGTAATTCACCCCTCCACTTT
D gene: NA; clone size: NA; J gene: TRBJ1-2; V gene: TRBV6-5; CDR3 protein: CASSYSAAPGYTF; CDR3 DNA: TGTGCCAGCAGTTACTCCGCAGCTCCCGGCTACACCTTC
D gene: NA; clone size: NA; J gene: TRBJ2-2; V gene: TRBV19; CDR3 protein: CASSIRGLGGELFF; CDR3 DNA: TGTGCCAGTAGTATTCGGGGGCTGGGCGGGGAGCTGTTTTTT
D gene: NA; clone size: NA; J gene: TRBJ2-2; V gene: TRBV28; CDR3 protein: CASSGLPNTGELFF; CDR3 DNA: TGTGCCAGCAGTGGACTTCCAAACACCGGGGAGCTGTTTTTT
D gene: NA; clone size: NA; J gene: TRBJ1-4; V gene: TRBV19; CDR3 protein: CASSLWTSDEKLFF; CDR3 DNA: TGTGCCAGTAGTCTATGGACGTCAGATGAAAAACTGTTTTTT
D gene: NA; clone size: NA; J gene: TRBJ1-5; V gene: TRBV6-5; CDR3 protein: CASKEVVGNQPQHF; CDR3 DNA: TGTGCCAGCAAGGAGGTCGTTGGCAATCAGCCCCAGCATTTT
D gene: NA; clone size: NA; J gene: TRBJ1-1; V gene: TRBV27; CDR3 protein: CASSANTLLTEAFF; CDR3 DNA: TGTGCCAGCAGTGCCAATACCCTACTCACTGAAGCTTTCTTT
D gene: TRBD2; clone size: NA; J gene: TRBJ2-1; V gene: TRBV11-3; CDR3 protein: CASSSGTSGSYNEQFF; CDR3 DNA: TGTGCCAGCAGCTCCGGGACTAGCGGTTCCTACAATGAGCAGTTCTTC
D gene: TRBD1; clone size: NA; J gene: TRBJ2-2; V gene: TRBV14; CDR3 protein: CASSQDPRTGGRTGELFF; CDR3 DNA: TGTGCCAGCAGCCAAGATCCTAGGACAGGGGGCAGGACCGGGGAGCTGTTTTTT
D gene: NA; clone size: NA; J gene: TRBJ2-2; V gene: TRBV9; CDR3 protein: CASSVVGGPSSKNTGELFF; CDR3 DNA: TGTGCCAGCAGCGTAGTCGGGGGCCCTAGCTCCAAAAACACCGGGGAGCTGTTTTTT
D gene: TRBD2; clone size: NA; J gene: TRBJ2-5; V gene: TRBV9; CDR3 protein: CASSVAGRGNQETQYF; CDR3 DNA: TGTGCCAGCAGCGTAGCGGGGAGGGGAAACCAAGAGACCCAGTACTTC
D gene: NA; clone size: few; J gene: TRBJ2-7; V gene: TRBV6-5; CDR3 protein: CASSYVGGEQYF; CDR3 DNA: TGTGCCAGCAGTTACGTCGGTGGGGAGCAGTACTTC
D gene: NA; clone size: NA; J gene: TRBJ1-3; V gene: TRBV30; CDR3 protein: CAWSELGGNTIYF; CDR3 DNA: TGTGCCTGGAGTGAGTTAGGTGGAAACACCATATATTTT